The 17 T cell receptor beta chains in this list originate from one sample, sequenced in a study of molecular identifiers for immune sequencing clone quantification. TCRdb reprocessed the PCR reads with MiXCR, giving one entry per CDR3 protein. The top ten clones hold more than 1.2% of a sample with over 60,000 distinct CDR3 sequences, roughly a fifth of them seen once. What was sequenced was naive CD8+ T cells from blood, with Jurkat cell RNA spiked in. As to subset: FACS-sorted CD8+CD4-CCR7+CD45RA+ naive T cells. These receptors all stem from a human donor in good health. Some libraries in this study had Jurkat cell RNA spiked in.

A few counts support this clonotype. The chain employs TRBV30 and TRBJ1-1, with 10 bases lining up with TRBD1. The CDR3 is 15 amino acids. V was pared by 8 bases and J by 5 bases, with 14 bases of the junction left unmatched. Germline V gene lookup returns CDR1 GTSNPN and CDR2 SVGIG (reference sequence). The DNA of the CDR3 is TGTGCCGTCCAAGGCCTAGACAGGGGGCAGACTGAAGCTTTCTTT. Translating gives CAVQGLDRGQTEAFF.

This clonotype was counted at least ten times. This chain connects TRBV28 to TRBJ2-7, with no clear D. The CDR3 has 15 residues. V lost 1 base, J lost 6 bases, and 16 bases lay in between. CDR1 and CDR2 (germline): MDHEN, SYDVKM. The CDR3 DNA sequence: TGTGCCAGCAGTTTATCCTACAGTGGCGCTGGCGAGCAGTACTTC. This codes for CASSLSYSGAGEQYF.

This clonotype has ten or more counts. This chain joins TRBV9 and TRBJ2-7, with 9 bases aligning to TRBD2. The DNA end is a closer match to TRBJ2-1, so the J assignment may be wrong. The CDR3 spans 18 residues. CDR1 and CDR2 from the germline V gene are SGDLS and YYNGEE. This chain's CDR3 is CASSAGPSGISRTYEQFF. Written as DNA, the CDR3 is TGTGCCAGCAGCGCGGGTCCTAGCGGGATTTCCCGAACCTACGAGCAGTTCTTC.

Only a few counts were recorded for this clonotype. A read error may account for a junction end that differs from germline. V is TRBV7-9 and J is TRBJ2-7; D is unclear. The CDR3 totals 12 residues. From germline, CDR1 is SEHNR and CDR2 FQNEAQ (reference sequence). CDR3 region: CAGSDGRYEQYF. The CDR3 nucleotides are TGTGCCGGCAGCGACGGGCGCTACGAGCAGTACTTC.

At least ten counts were recorded for this clonotype. The DNA for the CDR3 is TGTGCCAGCAGTTTTGGGGGGTCGGATACGCAGTATTTT. Its translation: CASSFGGSDTQYF. The chain is built from TRBV12-3 or TRBV12-4 and TRBJ2-3; weak D call: TRBD2 (6 bases). The V gene lost 3 bases and the J gene lost 6 bases, with 10 bases spanning the gap. The CDR3 consists of 13 residues.

The J gene is TRBJ2-1, the V gene TRBV27, with 11 positions matching TRBD2. The CDR3 has 16 residues. J gave up 6 bases and V 0 bases, and 4 bases lay outside the gene matches. Germline values: CDR1 MNHEY, CDR2 SMNVEV (reference sequence). The CDR3 loop reads CASSLSPSGRSNEQFF. CDR3 sequence (DNA): TGTGCCAGCAGTTTATCGCCTAGCGGGAGGAGCAATGAGCAGTTCTTC.

The chain employs TRBV7-9 and TRBJ2-1, with 11 bases lining up with TRBD2. The CDR3 spans 18 residues. Trimming at V came to 2 bases and at J to 2 bases, leaving 8 bases not matched to a gene. Germline V gene lookup returns CDR1 SEHNR and CDR2 FQNEAQ (reference sequence). CDR3 bases: TGTGCCAGCAGCTTACTCCCTAGCGGGAGGTTAACCTACAATGAGCAGTTCTTC. Amino acid sequence: CASSLLPSGRLTYNEQFF.

V is TRBV5-5 and J is TRBJ1-4; 9 bases match TRBD1. The germline CDR1 and CDR2 sequences are SGHKS and YYEKEE (reference sequence). The ends lost 3 bases at V and 8 bases at J; junction bases unmatched: 5. The CDR3 has 14 residues. The CDR3 region has the DNA TGTGCCAGCAGCTGGGGACAGGGTCGGGAAAAACTGTTTTTT. Residues: CASSWGQGREKLFF.

About this clonotype: One end of the junction varies from germline; a read error may be responsible. The CDR3: CASSTGTSRDTQYF. The CDR3 DNA follows: TGTGCCAGCAGCACCGGGACTAGCAGAGATACGCAGTATTTT. The gene calls are TRBV9 and TRBJ2-3; 9 bases map to TRBD2. This CDR3 has 14 amino acids. The germline V gene encodes CDR1 SGDLS and CDR2 YYNGEE.

This clonotype was seen a handful of times. The chain joins TRBV7-6 to TRBJ1-1, with unresolved D. CDR1 SGHVS and CDR2 FNYEAQ come from the germline V gene. The CDR3 is 12 amino acids. V dropped 6 bases and J dropped 7 bases, with 12 bases sitting between them. This CDR3 reads CASSPTWVEAFF. The CDR3 coding sequence is TGTGCCAGCAGTCCGACCTGGGTTGAAGCTTTCTTT. The whole variable domain, remainder taken from reference TRBV7-6 and TRBJ1-1, is GAGVSQSPRYKVTKRGQDVALRCDPISGHVSLYWYRQALGQGPEFLTYFNYEAQQDKSGLPNDRFSAERPEGSISTLTIQRTEQRDSAMYRCASSPTWVEAFFGQGTRLTVV.

V and J are TRBV6-2 or TRBV6-3 and TRBJ2-4; 7 bases map to TRBD1. J gave up 4 bases and V 6 bases, and 15 bases lay outside the gene matches. CDR3 size: 17 residues. Germline V gene sequence: CDR1 MNHEY, CDR2 SVGEGT. In DNA form, the CDR3 reads TGTGCCAGCAGCCAGGCCTTAGACAGGGTTTTTAAAAACATTCAGTACTTC. This encodes CASSQALDRVFKNIQYF.

Many counts were recorded for this clonotype. The chain combines TRBV11-2 with TRBJ2-7; 8 nucleotides align to TRBD2. Per germline, CDR1 SGHAT and CDR2 FQNNGV. The CDR3 loop spans 13 amino acids. With V trimmed by 5 bases and J by 4 bases, 4 bases remained unmatched. The CDR3 here is CASSASGSYEQYF. DNA for the CDR3: TGTGCCAGCAGCGCAAGCGGGAGTTACGAGCAGTACTTC.

This clonotype was counted between two and nine times. This chain links TRBV9 with TRBJ1-6; D remains ambiguous. The germline V gene has CDR1 SGDLS and CDR2 YYNGEE. Trimming took 4 bases from V and 7 from J, leaving 15 bases between them. The CDR3 totals 15 residues. CDR3 sequence reads: CASSRRTEKNSPLHF. The DNA of the CDR3 is TGTGCCAGCAGCAGGAGGACGGAAAAAAATTCACCCCTCCACTTT.

A word on this clonotype: A read error may be the cause here, since a much bigger clone is one base away. The rearrangement uses TRBV7-9 and TRBJ2-1; D unresolved. This CDR3 is 13 amino acids long. Trimming shortened V by 5 bases and J by 7 bases, and 12 bases separated the two germline ends. Germline assignment: CDR1 SEHNR and CDR2 FQNEAQ (reference sequence). DNA for the CDR3: TGTGCCAGCAGCGCAGCCCAGTATAATGAGCAGTTCTTC. Protein sequence: CASSAAQYNEQFF. The variable domain in full, with the rest retrieved from reference TRBV7-9 and TRBJ2-1, is DTGVSQNPRHKITKRGQNVTFRCDPISEHNRLYWYRQTLGQGPEFLTYFQNEAQLEKSRLLSDRFSAERPKGSFSTLEIQRTEQGDSAMYLCASSAAQYNEQFFGPGTRLTVL.

As to this clonotype: The CDR3 end shows no conserved phenylalanine or tryptophan, and so a read error is likely. The V call is TRBV20-1, the J call TRBJ2-3; D may match TRBD1 or TRBD2 (5 bases each). The V gene's germline CDR1 is DFQATT and CDR2 SNEGSKA (reference sequence). This CDR3 has 16 amino acids. Between the trimmed V and J ends, which lost 5 bases and 7 bases, there was a span of 25 bases. The CDR3 here is CSAPSNRDAQRYTQYS. As DNA, the CDR3 is TGCAGTGCTCCATCGAACCGGGACGCTCAGCGGTATACGCAGTATTCT.

This clonotype was counted at least ten times. This sequence joins TRBV11-2 and TRBJ2-3; 8 bases align to TRBD2. The J segment lost 2 bases and the V segment lost 5 bases, leaving 9 bases of the junction unmatched. The CDR3 runs to 16 residues. Germline loops: CDR1 SGHAT, CDR2 FQNNGV. CDR3 DNA sequence: TGTGCCAGCAGCCATTGGGCTAGCGGGTTCACAGATACGCAGTATTTT. Residues: CASSHWASGFTDTQYF.

The V and J genes are TRBV9 and TRBJ2-7; weak D call: TRBD2 (6 bases). Trimming left V 7 bases short and J 5 bases short, with 22 bases between. CDR3 length: 15 residues. Germline V CDR1 and CDR2: SGDLS, YYNGEE. In nucleotides, the CDR3 is TGTGCCAGCGCGAACGGAGCGGGTATATATAACGAGCAGTACTTC. This translates into CASANGAGIYNEQYF.